This T cell receptor (beta chain) derives from a study of beta chain features in type 1 diabetes. The CDR3 covers 16 residues. Germline-derived CDR1 and CDR2 are SGHNT and YYREEE (reference sequence). V dropped 6 bases and J dropped 0; count of bases not matched to a gene: 8. Study findings and constraints: Among all four CD4+ subsets, Type 1 diabetes patients had TCRB CDR3s that were moderately but significantly shorter.

All of the isolated RNA was reverse transcribed, so expressed TCRB transcripts were sequenced. Only in-frame clones appear in the TCRdb table, and some are missing; sequencing was by immunoSEQ multiplex PCR. The sample has 150,000 to 200,000 clones, approximately 8.1% seen once. This clone has only a few counts. Its antigen is as yet unknown. The specimen sequenced was central memory CD4+ T cells from blood. The chain carries TRBV5-4 and TRBJ2-1; 8 bases fit TRBD2. This sequence was found in a woman in her thirties or forties with type 1 diabetes. The CDR3 sequence is CASTPRSGGSYNEQFF. As DNA, the CDR3 is TGTGCCAGCACCCCTCGGAGCGGGGGCTCCTACAATGAGCAGTTCTTC. Drawing the rest from reference TRBV5-4 and TRBJ2-1, the complete variable domain is ETGVTQSPTHLIKTRGQQVTLRCSSQSGHNTVSWYQQALGQGPQFIFQYYREEENGRGNFPPRFSGLQFPNYSSELNVNALELDDSALYLCASTPRSGGSYNEQFFGPGTRLTVL.